This T cell receptor beta chain is drawn from a study of blood T cell repertoires in COVID-19. Study at large: Samples of COVID-19 (acute and convalescent) were obtained from the United States, Italy and Spain. In each case, the material was cDNA or gDNA derived from T cells, B-cell-depleted T cells, or PBMCs.

The CDR3 consists of 15 residues. V dropped 3 bases and J dropped 9; count of bases not matched to a gene: 11. CDR1 is ENHRY and CDR2 is SYGVKD in the germline V gene. Libraries were prepared by immunoSEQ multiplex PCR; TCRdb keeps only in-frame clonotypes and omits some of them. The data show about 260,000 clones, about 85% seen once. The source of this sequence is a human donor in a cohort sampled during active COVID-19. Source material: peripheral blood. V is TRBV10-3 and J is TRBJ2-1; 7 bases match TRBD1. CDR3 protein: CAISETQGSRSEQFF. In DNA form, the CDR3 reads TGTGCCATCAGTGAAACACAGGGGTCGCGGAGTGAGCAGTTCTTC.